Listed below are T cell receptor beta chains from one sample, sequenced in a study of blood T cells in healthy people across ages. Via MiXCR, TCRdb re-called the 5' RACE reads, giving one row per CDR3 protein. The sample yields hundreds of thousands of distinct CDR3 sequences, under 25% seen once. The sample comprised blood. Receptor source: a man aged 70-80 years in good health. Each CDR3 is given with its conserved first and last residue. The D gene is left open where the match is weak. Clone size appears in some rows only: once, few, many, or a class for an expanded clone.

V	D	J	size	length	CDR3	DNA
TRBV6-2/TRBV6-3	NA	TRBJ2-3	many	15	CASSYSGRRTDTQYF	TGTGCCAGCAGTTACTCGGGCAGGCGCACAGATACGCAGTATTTT
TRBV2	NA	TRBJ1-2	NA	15	CASSPEGDINYGYTF	TGTGCCAGCAGCCCCGAAGGAGATATAAACTATGGCTACACCTTC
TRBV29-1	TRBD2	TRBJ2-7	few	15	CSVDGVTSGATEQYF	TGCAGCGTTGACGGGGTGACTAGCGGGGCTACGGAGCAGTACTTC
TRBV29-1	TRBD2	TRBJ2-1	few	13	CSVGGGGGNEQFF	TGCAGCGTTGGTGGCGGGGGAGGCAATGAGCAGTTCTTC
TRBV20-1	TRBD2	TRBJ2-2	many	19	CSARATSTLAGVGTGELFF	TGCAGTGCTAGAGCCACTTCCACTTTAGCGGGAGTAGGAACCGGGGAGCTGTTTTTT
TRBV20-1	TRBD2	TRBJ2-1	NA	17	CSAQKVTSGGLYNEQFF	TGCAGTGCCCAGAAAGTGACTAGCGGGGGGTTATACAATGAGCAGTTCTTC
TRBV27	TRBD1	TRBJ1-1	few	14	CAGRQRDRGTEAFF	TGTGCCGGCAGGCAGCGGGACAGGGGCACTGAAGCTTTCTTT
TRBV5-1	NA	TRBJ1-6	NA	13	CASSLAGLSPLHF	TGCGCCAGCAGCTTGGCAGGGCTGTCACCCCTCCACTTT
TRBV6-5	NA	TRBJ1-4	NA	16	CASSYSIPLTNEKLFF	TGTGCCAGCAGTTACTCGATCCCGTTAACTAATGAAAAACTGTTTTTT
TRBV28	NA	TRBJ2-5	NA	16	CASSSSLGSGGTFSYF	TGTGCCAGCAGTTCCTCTTTGGGAAGCGGAGGTACCTTCTCGTACTTC
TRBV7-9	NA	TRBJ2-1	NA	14	CASSLAGTANEQFF	TGTGCCAGCAGCTTAGCCGGGACCGCTAATGAGCAGTTCTTC
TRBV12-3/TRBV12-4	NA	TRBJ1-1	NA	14	CASGPGALNTEAFF	TGTGCCAGCGGGCCGGGGGCCCTGAACACTGAAGCTTTCTTT
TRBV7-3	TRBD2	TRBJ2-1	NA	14	CASSPGLVGNEQFF	TGTGCCAGCAGCCCAGGACTAGTCGGTAATGAGCAGTTCTTC
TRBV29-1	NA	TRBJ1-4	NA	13	CSVVTGTNEKLFF	TGCAGCGTTGTAACGGGGACTAATGAAAAACTGTTTTTT
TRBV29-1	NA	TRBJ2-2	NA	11	CSVEKSGELFF	TGCAGCGTTGAGAAGTCCGGGGAGCTGTTTTTT
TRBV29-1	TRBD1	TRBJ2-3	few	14	CSVSGQAQGDTQYF	TGCAGCGTATCCGGACAGGCCCAGGGGGATACGCAGTATTTT
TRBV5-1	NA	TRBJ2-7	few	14	CATSPSPLSYEQYF	TGCGCCACCTCCCCAAGTCCCCTTTCCTACGAGCAGTACTTC
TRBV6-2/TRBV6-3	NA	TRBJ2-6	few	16	CASSYRAYSGANVLTF	TGTGCCAGCAGTTACCGGGCCTACTCTGGGGCCAACGTCCTGACTTTC
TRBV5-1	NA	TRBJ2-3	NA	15	CASSGRGFSTDTQYF	TGCGCCAGCAGCGGAAGGGGATTTAGCACAGATACGCAGTATTTT
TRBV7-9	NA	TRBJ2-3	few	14	CASSGGLSADTQYF	TGTGCCAGCAGCGGGGGCTTATCAGCAGATACGCAGTATTTT
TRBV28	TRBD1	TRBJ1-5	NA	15	CASSPDRDRNQPQHF	TGTGCCAGCAGCCCTGACAGGGACCGCAATCAGCCCCAGCATTTT
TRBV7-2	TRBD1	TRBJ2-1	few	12	CASSLRQGEQFF	TGTGCCAGCAGCTTGCGACAGGGAGAGCAGTTCTTC
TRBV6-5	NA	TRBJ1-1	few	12	CASSTGNTEAFF	TGTGCCAGCAGCACAGGGAACACTGAAGCTTTCTTT
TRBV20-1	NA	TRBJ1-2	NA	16	CSAGGGRLRANYGYTF	TGCAGTGCTGGAGGGGGGCGGCTGAGAGCTAACTATGGCTACACCTTC
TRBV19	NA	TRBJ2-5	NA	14	CASSIDAGWQTQYF	TGTGCCAGTAGTATTGACGCAGGGTGGCAGACCCAGTACTTC
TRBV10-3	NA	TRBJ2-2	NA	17	CAIRRGGQAPNTGELFF	TGTGCCATCAGGAGGGGGGGACAAGCTCCGAACACCGGGGAGCTGTTTTTT
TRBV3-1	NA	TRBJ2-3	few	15	CASTPRGISADTQYF	TGTGCCAGCACCCCAAGGGGGATTTCGGCAGATACGCAGTATTTT
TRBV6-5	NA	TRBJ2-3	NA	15	CASRSVPGRLDTQYF	TGTGCCAGCAGGTCTGTCCCGGGACGCTTAGATACGCAGTATTTT
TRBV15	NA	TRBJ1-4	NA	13	CATSADTNEKLFF	TGTGCCACCAGTGCGGACACTAATGAAAAACTGTTTTTT
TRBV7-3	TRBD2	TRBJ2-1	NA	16	CASRSGTSGSVYEQFF	TGTGCCAGCAGGTCAGGGACTAGCGGGAGTGTTTATGAGCAGTTCTTC
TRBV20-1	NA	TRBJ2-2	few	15	CSAQGLAVNTGELFF	TGCAGTGCCCAGGGGCTAGCGGTAAACACCGGGGAGCTGTTTTTT
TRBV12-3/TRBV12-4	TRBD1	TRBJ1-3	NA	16	CASSSTQGAWGNTIYF	TGTGCCAGCAGTAGCACACAGGGGGCGTGGGGAAACACCATATATTTT
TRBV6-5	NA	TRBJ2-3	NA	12	CASSSHTDTQYF	TGTGCCAGCAGTTCACACACAGATACGCAGTATTTT
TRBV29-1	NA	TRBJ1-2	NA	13	CSVSLSDHYGYTF	TGCAGCGTTAGCTTGTCAGATCACTATGGCTACACCTTC
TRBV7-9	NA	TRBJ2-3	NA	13	CASSQAAGDTQYF	TGTGCCAGCAGCCAAGCGGCGGGAGATACGCAGTATTTT
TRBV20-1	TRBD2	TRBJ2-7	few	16	CSASRRMLAGVDEQYF	TGCAGTGCAAGTCGTCGGATGCTAGCGGGAGTAGACGAGCAGTACTTC
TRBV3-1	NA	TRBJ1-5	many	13	CASSQVGNQPQHF	TGTGCCAGCAGCCAAGTCGGCAATCAGCCCCAGCATTTT
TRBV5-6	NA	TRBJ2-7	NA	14	CASRGMDRFYEQYF	TGTGCCAGCAGAGGCATGGACCGGTTTTACGAGCAGTACTTC
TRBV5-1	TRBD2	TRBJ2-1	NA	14	CASSYLAGDNEQFF	TGCGCCAGCAGCTACCTAGCGGGTGACAATGAGCAGTTCTTC
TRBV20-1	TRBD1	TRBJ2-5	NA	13	CSAPGTGQGTQYF	TGCAGTGCCCCCGGGACAGGTCAAGGGACCCAGTACTTC
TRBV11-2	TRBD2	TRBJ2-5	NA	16	CASSFDPSSGTETQYF	TGTGCCAGCAGCTTTGATCCGTCTAGCGGGACCGAGACCCAGTACTTC
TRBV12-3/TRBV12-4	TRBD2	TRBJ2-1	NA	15	CASSLDGSGNNEQFF	TGTGCCAGCAGCCTCGATGGTAGCGGGAACAATGAGCAGTTCTTC
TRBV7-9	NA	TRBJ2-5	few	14	CASSLMKGQETQYF	TGTGCCAGCAGCTTAATGAAGGGGCAAGAGACCCAGTACTTC
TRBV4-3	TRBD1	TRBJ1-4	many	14	CASSPGQGEEKLFF	TGCGCCAGCAGCCCCGGACAGGGAGAGGAAAAACTGTTTTTT
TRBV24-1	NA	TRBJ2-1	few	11	CATSDLERWFF	TGTGCCACCAGTGATTTGGAGAGGTGGTTCTTC
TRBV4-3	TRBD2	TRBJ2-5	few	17	CASSQDLASGIVETQYF	TGCGCCAGCAGCCAAGATTTGGCTAGCGGGATCGTTGAGACCCAGTACTTC
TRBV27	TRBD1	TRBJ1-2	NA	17	CASSAQQRDSSTYGYTF	TGTGCCAGCAGTGCCCAACAAAGGGACAGCTCAACATATGGCTACACCTTC
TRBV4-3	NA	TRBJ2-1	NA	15	CASSQDGQTYNEQFF	TGCGCCAGCAGCCAAGACGGGCAGACCTACAATGAGCAGTTCTTC
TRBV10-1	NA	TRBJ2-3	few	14	CASSESIAGRPQYF	TGCGCCAGCAGTGAGTCGATAGCCGGAAGACCGCAGTATTTT
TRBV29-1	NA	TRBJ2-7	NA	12	CSVEGQTYEQYF	TGCAGCGTTGAGGGACAAACCTACGAGCAGTACTTC
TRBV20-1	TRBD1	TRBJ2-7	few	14	CSASAGTANYEQYF	TGCAGTGCTAGTGCCGGGACAGCAAACTACGAGCAGTACTTC
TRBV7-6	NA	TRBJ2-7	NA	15	CASSLQGRGFHEQYF	TGTGCCAGCAGCTTACAGGGTCGCGGTTTCCACGAGCAGTACTTC
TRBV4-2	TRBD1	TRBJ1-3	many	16	CASSQEGQGAGNTIYF	TGTGCCAGCAGCCAAGAGGGACAGGGAGCTGGAAACACCATATATTTT
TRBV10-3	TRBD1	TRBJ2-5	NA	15	CAISESPGQEETQYF	TGTGCCATCAGTGAGTCCCCGGGACAGGAGGAGACCCAGTACTTC
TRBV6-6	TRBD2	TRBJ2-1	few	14	CASRRLASYSEQFF	TGTGCCAGCAGGCGACTAGCATCCTACAGTGAGCAGTTCTTC